The entry below describes one TCR beta chain. The antigen is not known. Produced via immunoSEQ multiplex PCR; TCRdb's table is partial and in-frame only. The sample records 35,000 or so clones, about four fifths being singletons. About 10^5 naive or memory CD4+ cells were cultured with CEF peptides for around eleven days. This sample is part of a study of CD4 T cells in relation to SARS-CoV-2 and coronaviruses. Study-wide context: After roughly 9 days of antigen culture, PBMC TCR beta CDR3s were sequenced. Convalescent patients were about eight males and 4 females; two were Hispanic.

Whole-study results and caveats: Compared with monoreactive clones, crossreactive clones showed significantly weaker SARS-CoV-2 expansion.

V lost 0 bases and J 8 bases, leaving 13 bases between the germline ends. CDR3 size: 15 residues. Germline loops: CDR1 SEHNR, CDR2 FQNEAQ (reference sequence). The V call is TRBV7-9, the J call TRBJ1-4; unclear D gene. The sequence derives from an adult with COVID-19. The sample taken for sequencing was naive CD4+ T cells from PBMCs, cultured in vitro. Subset given: naive CD4+ T cells isolated by negative enrichment. As DNA, the CDR3 is TGTGCCAGCAGCTTAGCGACCCGGTTGAGGGAAAAACTGTTTTTT. Translation gives CASSLATRLREKLFF.